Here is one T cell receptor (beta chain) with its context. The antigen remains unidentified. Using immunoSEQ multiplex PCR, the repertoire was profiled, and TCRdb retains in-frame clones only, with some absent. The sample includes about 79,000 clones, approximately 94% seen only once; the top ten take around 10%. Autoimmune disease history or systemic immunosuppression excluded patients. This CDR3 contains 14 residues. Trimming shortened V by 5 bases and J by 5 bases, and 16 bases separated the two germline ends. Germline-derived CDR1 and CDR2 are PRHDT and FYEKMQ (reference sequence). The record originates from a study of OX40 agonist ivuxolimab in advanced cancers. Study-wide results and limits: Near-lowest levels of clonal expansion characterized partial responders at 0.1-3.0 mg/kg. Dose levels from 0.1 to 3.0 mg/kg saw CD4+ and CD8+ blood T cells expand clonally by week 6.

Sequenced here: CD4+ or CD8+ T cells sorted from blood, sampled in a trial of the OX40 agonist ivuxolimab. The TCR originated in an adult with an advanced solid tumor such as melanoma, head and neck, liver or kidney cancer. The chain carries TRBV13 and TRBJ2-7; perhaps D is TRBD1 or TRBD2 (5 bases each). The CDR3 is CASSPPGTTNEQYF. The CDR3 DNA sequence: TGTGCCAGCAGCCCTCCCGGGACGACGAACGAGCAGTACTTC.